The 17 T cell receptor beta chains listed next were all sequenced from one sample in a study of blood T cell repertoires in COVID-19 (dated by TCRdb to 2020 to 2022). Library method: the immunoSEQ multiplex PCR assay. TCRdb obtained this table from immuneACCESS and retained in-frame rearrangements with V and J assigned. These tables miss some clones; where compared with another copy, unresolved V genes account for less than half of the shortfall, and the remainder is unexplained. Counted in this sample were some 260,000 clones; about 91% of them appeared once. Of the sample, roughly 6% is held by the ten largest clones. The specimen was peripheral blood. Receptors were obtained from a woman aged 25-40 years with COVID-19, enrolled during active disease.

This chain uses TRBV12-5 with TRBJ2-5; D is uncertain. V was clipped by 5 bases and J by 6 bases, with 10 bases between them. CDR3 length: 12 amino acids. CDR1 is LGHNT and CDR2 is FRNRAP in the germline V gene. The chain's CDR3 is CASGPGDQTQYF. The DNA of the CDR3 is TGTGCTAGTGGTCCGGGTGATCAGACCCAGTACTTC.

The chain couples TRBV11-2 to TRBJ1-5; D is unresolved. Deletions cut 5 bases from V and 8 bases from J, with 16 bases between. The CDR3 totals 14 residues. Germline assignment: CDR1 SGHAT and CDR2 FQNNGV. CDR3 protein: CASSPEPRFEPQHF. The CDR3 DNA reads as TGTGCCAGCAGCCCCGAACCGAGGTTTGAGCCCCAGCATTTT. The full variable domain, rest sourced from reference TRBV11-2 and TRBJ1-5, is EAGVAQSPRYKIIEKRQSVAFWCNPISGHATLYWYQQILGQGPKLLIQFQNNGVVDDSQLPKDRFSAERLKGVDSTLKIQPAKLEDSAVYLCASSPEPRFEPQHFGDGTRLSIL.

This rearrangement joins TRBV19 to TRBJ2-3, with 11 bases matching TRBD2. Germline-derived CDR1 and CDR2 are LNHDA and SQIVND (reference sequence). The V gene end was trimmed by 5 bases and the J gene end by 8 bases; junction bases not matched to a gene: 18. The CDR3 is 18 amino acids. The CDR3 nucleotides read TGTGCCAGTAGTTCCCGGACTAGCGGGCGGATATTAGCTGTTACGCAGTATTTT. Residues: CASSSRTSGRILAVTQYF.

The chain employs TRBV7-6 and TRBJ2-2; 7 bases align to TRBD2. There are 16 residues in the CDR3. Germline CDR1 is SGHVS and CDR2 is FNYEAQ. The V and J ends lost 0 bases and 5 bases, in that order; junction bases with no gene match: 6. The CDR3 here is CASSLAASGDTGELFF. DNA of the CDR3: TGTGCCAGCAGCTTAGCGGCTAGCGGAGATACCGGGGAGCTGTTTTTT.

This clone occurred once. The chain recombines TRBV5-1 with TRBJ2-1; D call uncertain. CDR1 SGHRS and CDR2 YFSETQ come from the germline V gene. The CDR3 is 13 residues long. Between the trimmed V and J ends, which lost 0 bases and 5 bases, there was a span of 6 bases. CDR3 coding DNA: TGCGCCAGCAGCTTGGACAGAAACAATGAGCAGTTCTTC. Its protein product is CASSLDRNNEQFF.

A single count supports this clone. This rearrangement joins TRBV2 to TRBJ1-2; 8 bases align to TRBD1. Germline assignment: CDR1 SNHLY and CDR2 FYNNEI. The CDR3 runs to 13 residues. V was pared by 6 bases and J by 6 bases, with 6 bases of the junction left unmatched. CDR3 bases: TGTGCCAGCAGGAACGGACAGGGTGATGGCTACACCTTC. Amino acids: CASRNGQGDGYTF.

J is TRBJ1-1 and V is TRBV2; perhaps TRBD1 as D (5 bases). Trimming shortened V by 6 bases and J by 1 base, and 12 bases separated the two germline ends. The germline V gene encodes CDR1 SNHLY and CDR2 FYNNEI. This CDR3 is built from 14 residues. The CDR3 nucleotides are TGTGCCAGCAGAGACATCACAGGGAACACTGAAGCTTTCTTT. Its protein product is CASRDITGNTEAFF.

The chain recombines TRBV4-3 with TRBJ1-1; perhaps TRBD1 as D (5 bases). The CDR3 runs to 13 residues. The germline gives CDR1 LGHNA, CDR2 YSLEER. V shed 3 bases and J shed 3 bases, with 8 bases lying between them. CDR3: CASSHRVYTEAFF. CDR3 DNA: TGCGCCAGCAGCCACAGGGTGTACACTGAAGCTTTCTTT.

The chain is built from TRBV28 and TRBJ1-2; 10 nucleotides agree with TRBD1. The CDR3 is 14 residues long. Trimming at V came to 3 bases and at J to 7 bases, leaving 5 bases not matched to a gene. The V gene's germline CDR1 is MDHEN and CDR2 SYDVKM. The CDR3 loop is CASSFSRTGGGYTF. CDR3 bases: TGTGCCAGCAGTTTCTCAAGGACAGGGGGTGGCTACACCTTC.

The gene calls are TRBV24-1 and TRBJ2-3, with D perhaps TRBD1 (6 bases). The CDR3 is 16 residues long. Trimming removed 3 bases at V and 1 base at J, with 13 bases between. Germline values: CDR1 KGHDR, CDR2 SFDVKD. CDR3 protein: CATSDHHRVGTDTQYF. CDR3 coding DNA: TGTGCCACCAGTGATCACCACAGGGTGGGCACAGATACGCAGTATTTT.

The chain is built from TRBV28 and TRBJ2-7; TRBD2 is a possible D gene (6 bases). The CDR3 consists of 15 residues. Germline CDR1 MDHEN, CDR2 SYDVKM. V shed 6 bases and J shed 0 bases, with 15 bases lying between them. CDR3 nucleotide sequence: TGTGCCAGCAGGGCAACCGGGACTGCCTCCTACGAGCAGTACTTC. Its translation is CASRATGTASYEQYF.

The chain employs TRBV13 and TRBJ1-2, with 12 bases lining up with TRBD1. The CDR3 length is 13 residues. J was trimmed by 8 bases and V by 5 bases; bases with no gene match: 3. Looked up from germline, CDR1 is PRHDT and CDR2 is FYEKMQ (reference sequence). The CDR3 region is CASSLGTGGGYTF. The CDR3 DNA sequence: TGTGCCAGCAGCCTCGGGACAGGGGGCGGCTACACCTTC. The full variable domain, rest sourced from reference TRBV13 and TRBJ1-2, is AAGVIQSPRHLIKEKRETATLKCYPIPRHDTVYWYQQGPGQDPQFLISFYEKMQSDKGSIPDRFSAQQFSDYHSELNMSSLELGDSALYFCASSLGTGGGYTFGSGTRLTVV.

The gene calls are TRBV6-5 and TRBJ1-2; the D gene is possibly TRBD1 (5 bases). Germline V lookup: CDR1 MNHEY, CDR2 SVGAGI. V shed 5 bases and J shed 1 base, with 11 bases lying between them. This CDR3 spans 14 amino acids. Written as DNA, the CDR3 is TGTGCCAGCAGTCCTCAGACAGTTAACTATGGCTACACCTTC. Translation gives CASSPQTVNYGYTF.

V gene TRBV6-1 combines with J gene TRBJ1-2; D ambiguous. Germline lookup yields CDR1 MNHNS and CDR2 SASEGT. The CDR3 consists of 14 residues. V dropped 1 base and J dropped 2 bases, with 8 bases sitting between them. The CDR3 DNA follows: TGTGCCAGCAGTGAAGGGGCAACGAACTATGGCTACACCTTC. Translation gives CASSEGATNYGYTF.

The V call is TRBV7-2, the J call TRBJ1-5; D ambiguous. The germline V and J ends were trimmed by 2 bases and 3 bases, with 8 bases remaining between them. Germline values: CDR1 SGHTA, CDR2 FQGNSA. The CDR3 spans 14 residues. DNA for the CDR3: TGTGCCAGCAGCTTACAACAACCCAATCAGCCCCAGCATTTT. Encoded protein: CASSLQQPNQPQHF. The entire variable domain, with the rest obtained from reference TRBV7-2 and TRBJ1-5, is as follows: GAGVSQSPSNKVTEKGKDVELRCDPISGHTALYWYRQSLGQGLEFLIYFQGNSAPDKSGLPSDRFSAERTGGSVSTLTIQRTQQEDSAVYLCASSLQQPNQPQHFGDGTRLSIL.

V gene TRBV5-1 combines with J gene TRBJ2-1, with TRBD2 matching 10 bases. CDR3 length equals 15 residues. Germline V gene sequence: CDR1 SGHRS, CDR2 YFSETQ. The V segment lost 3 bases and the J segment 7 bases; nucleotides outside the gene matches: 7. The CDR3 sequence is CASSSAGGPANEQFF. The CDR3 bases are TGCGCCAGCAGCTCAGCGGGAGGGCCAGCGAATGAGCAGTTCTTC.

The rearrangement uses TRBV7-9 and TRBJ1-1; D not certain. Germline V gene sequence: CDR1 SEHNR, CDR2 FQNEAQ (reference sequence). V lost 1 base, J lost 6 bases, and 6 bases lay in between. This CDR3 is built from 12 residues. This chain's CDR3 is CASSLVRAEAFF. CDR3 in DNA: TGTGCCAGCAGCTTAGTTCGAGCTGAAGCTTTCTTT.